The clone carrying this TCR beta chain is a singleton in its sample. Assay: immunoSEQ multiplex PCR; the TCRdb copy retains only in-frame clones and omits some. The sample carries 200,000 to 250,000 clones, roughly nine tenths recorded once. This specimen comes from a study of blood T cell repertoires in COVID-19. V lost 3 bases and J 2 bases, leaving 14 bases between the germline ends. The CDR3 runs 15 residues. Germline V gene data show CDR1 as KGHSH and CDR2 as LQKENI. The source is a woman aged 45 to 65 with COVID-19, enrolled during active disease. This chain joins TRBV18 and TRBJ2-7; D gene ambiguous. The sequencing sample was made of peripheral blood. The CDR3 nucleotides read TGTGCCAGCTCACCCGAGATCGCGGCTACCTACGAGCAGTACTTC. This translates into CASSPEIAATYEQYF.